This TCR beta chain was recovered during a study of T cell changes during pregnancy in multiple sclerosis. The germline gives CDR1 SGHTA, CDR2 FQGNSA. The CDR3 length is 15 residues. V trimming: 5 bases; J trimming: 5 bases; junction bases outside the gene matches: 11. Sequenced by immunoSEQ multiplex PCR; TCRdb stores in-frame clones only, minus some. The sample carries some 120,000 clones, roughly 96% recorded once. This receptor was identified in a female donor with multiple sclerosis, enrolled in a pregnancy study. Sequenced here: peripheral blood, sampled after pregnancy. The chain couples TRBV7-2 to TRBJ2-5; 7 bases map to TRBD2. This chain's CDR3 is CASSAQRGPSETQYF. CDR3 nucleotides: TGTGCCAGCAGCGCACAGCGGGGCCCTTCGGAGACCCAGTACTTC. Drawing the rest from reference TRBV7-2 and TRBJ2-5, the complete variable domain is GAGVSQSPSNKVTEKGKDVELRCDPISGHTALYWYRQSLGQGLEFLIYFQGNSAPDKSGLPSDRFSAERTGGSVSTLTIQRTQQEDSAVYLCASSAQRGPSETQYFGPGTRLLVL.